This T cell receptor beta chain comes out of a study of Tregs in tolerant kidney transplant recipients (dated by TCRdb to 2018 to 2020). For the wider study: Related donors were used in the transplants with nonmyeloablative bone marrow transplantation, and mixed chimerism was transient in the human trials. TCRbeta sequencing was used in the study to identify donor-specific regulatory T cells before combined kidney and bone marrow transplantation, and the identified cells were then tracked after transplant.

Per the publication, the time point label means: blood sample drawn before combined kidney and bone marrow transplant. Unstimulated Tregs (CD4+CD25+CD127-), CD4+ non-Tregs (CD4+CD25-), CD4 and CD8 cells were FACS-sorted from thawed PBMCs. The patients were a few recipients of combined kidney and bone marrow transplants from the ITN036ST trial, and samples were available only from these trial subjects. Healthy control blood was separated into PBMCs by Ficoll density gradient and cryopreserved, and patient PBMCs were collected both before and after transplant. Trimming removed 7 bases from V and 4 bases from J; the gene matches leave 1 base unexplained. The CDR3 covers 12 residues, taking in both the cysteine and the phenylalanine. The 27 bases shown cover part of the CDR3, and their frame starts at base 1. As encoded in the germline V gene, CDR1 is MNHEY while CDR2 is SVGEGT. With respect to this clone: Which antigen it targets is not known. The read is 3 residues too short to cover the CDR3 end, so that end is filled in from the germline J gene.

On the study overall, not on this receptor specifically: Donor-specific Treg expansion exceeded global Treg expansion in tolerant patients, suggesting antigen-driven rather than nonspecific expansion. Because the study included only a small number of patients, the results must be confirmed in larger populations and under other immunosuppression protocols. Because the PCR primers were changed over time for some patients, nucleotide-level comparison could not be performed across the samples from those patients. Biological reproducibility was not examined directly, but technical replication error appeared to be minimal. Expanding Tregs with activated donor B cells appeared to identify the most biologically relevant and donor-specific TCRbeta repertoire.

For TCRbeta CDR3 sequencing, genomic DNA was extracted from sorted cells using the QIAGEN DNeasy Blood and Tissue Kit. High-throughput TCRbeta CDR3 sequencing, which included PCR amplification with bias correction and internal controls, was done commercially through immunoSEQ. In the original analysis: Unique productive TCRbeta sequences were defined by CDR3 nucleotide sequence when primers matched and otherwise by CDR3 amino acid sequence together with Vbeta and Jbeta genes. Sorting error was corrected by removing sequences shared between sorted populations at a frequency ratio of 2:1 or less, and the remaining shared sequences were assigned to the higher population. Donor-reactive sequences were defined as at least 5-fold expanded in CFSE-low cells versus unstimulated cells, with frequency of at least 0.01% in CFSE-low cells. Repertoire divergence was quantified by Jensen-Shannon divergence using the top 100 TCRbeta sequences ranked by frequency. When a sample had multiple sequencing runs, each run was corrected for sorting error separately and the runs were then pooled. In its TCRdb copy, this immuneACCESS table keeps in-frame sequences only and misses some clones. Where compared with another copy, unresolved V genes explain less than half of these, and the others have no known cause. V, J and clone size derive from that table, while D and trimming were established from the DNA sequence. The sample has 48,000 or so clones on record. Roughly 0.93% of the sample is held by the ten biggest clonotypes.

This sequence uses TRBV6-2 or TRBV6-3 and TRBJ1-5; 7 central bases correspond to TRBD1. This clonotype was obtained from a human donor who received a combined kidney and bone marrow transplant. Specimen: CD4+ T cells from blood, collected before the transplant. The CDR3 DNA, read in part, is TGTGCCAGCAAACAGGGGAATCAGCCC. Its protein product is CASKQGNQP. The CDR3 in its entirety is CASKQGNQPQHF.